Listed here are 18 T cell receptor beta chains from one sample, sequenced in a study of cytomegalovirus exposure and HLA in healthy donors. The PCR made use of 60 Vbeta and 13 Jbeta primers. The method was immunoSEQ multiplex PCR; TCRdb's version includes in-frame clones alone and lacks a portion of them. The table shows about 130,000 clones, with just over 70% occurring only once. The material sequenced was PBMCs. The receptors originated from a woman aged 55-70 years in good health and CMV-seropositive.

The chain couples TRBV11-3 to TRBJ2-2; a possible D gene is TRBD1 (6 bases). CDR3 size: 16 residues. From germline, CDR1 is SGHNT and CDR2 YENEEA. V was cut by 1 base and J by 6 bases, with 15 bases left in between. Here the CDR3 DNA reads TGTGCCAGCAGCTTAGTCGGCAGGGGAAAGCCCGGGGAGCTGTTTTTT. Translating gives CASSLVGRGKPGELFF.

V is TRBV2 and J is TRBJ2-5; D is unresolved. CDR3 length: 16 residues. The germline gives CDR1 SNHLY, CDR2 FYNNEI. V was clipped by 1 base and J by 6 bases, with 18 bases between them. CDR3 coding DNA: TGTGCCAGCAGTGAAGGGATCCCCAGTTCAGGCCAGACCCAGTACTTC. Protein sequence: CASSEGIPSSGQTQYF.

The chain couples TRBV19 to TRBJ1-1; D possibly corresponds to TRBD1 (6 bases). Trimming cost V 6 bases and J 1 base, with 15 bases left between them. The V gene's germline CDR1 is LNHDA and CDR2 SQIVND (reference sequence). This CDR3 has 15 amino acids. The CDR3 loop reads CASRWRGRGNTEAFF. For the CDR3, the DNA is TGTGCCAGTAGATGGAGGGGGAGGGGGAACACTGAAGCTTTCTTT. The variable domain in full, with the rest retrieved from reference TRBV19 and TRBJ1-1, is DGGITQSPKYLFRKEGQNVTLSCEQNLNHDAMYWYRQDPGQGLRLIYYSQIVNDFQKGDIAEGYSVSREKKESFPLTVTSAQKNPTAFYLCASRWRGRGNTEAFFGQGTRLTVV.

A few counts support this clone. The chain carries TRBV6-5 and TRBJ1-1, with a possible D match to TRBD1 (5 bases). CDR3 size: 12 residues. V was cut by 2 bases and J by 6 bases, with 7 bases left in between. The germline V gene encodes CDR1 MNHEY and CDR2 SVGAGI. The CDR3: CASSYRGSEAFF. The CDR3, as DNA: TGTGCCAGCAGTTACCGGGGGTCTGAAGCTTTCTTT.

This rearrangement joins TRBV9 to TRBJ2-7, with D tentatively TRBD2 (5 bases). The CDR3 has 13 amino acids. CDR1 is SGDLS and CDR2 is YYNGEE in the germline V gene. V gave up 0 bases and J gave up 6 bases, with 10 bases separating them. This chain's CDR3 is CASSVGEGSEQYF. The CDR3 DNA follows: TGTGCCAGCAGCGTAGGAGAGGGTAGCGAGCAGTACTTC.

Points on this clone: Within the sample, other DNA sequences also encode this same CDR3. The rearrangement joins TRBV2 to TRBJ2-2; TRBD1 agrees at 10 bases. V lost 9 bases to trimming and J lost 2 bases; unmatched junction nucleotides: 3. The CDR3 has 14 residues. The V gene's germline CDR1 is SNHLY and CDR2 FYNNEI. The CDR3 sequence: CASRQGANTGELFF. DNA of the CDR3: TGTGCCAGTCGACAGGGGGCCAACACCGGGGAGCTGTTTTTT.

This clone was detected only a few times. The rearrangement joins TRBV7-8 to TRBJ1-5; D is possibly TRBD1 (6 bases). Germline CDR1 SGHVS, CDR2 FQNEAQ. The CDR3 consists of 13 residues. Trimming left V 6 bases short and J 6 bases short, with 12 bases between. Written as DNA, the CDR3 is TGTGCCAGCAGTATAACAGGGTTTCAGCCCCAGCATTTT. Translated, it gives CASSITGFQPQHF.

The chain couples TRBV5-1 to TRBJ2-1; a weak D match, TRBD2 (6 bases). V was trimmed by 0 bases and J by 9 bases, leaving 13 bases between them. The CDR3 is made up of 14 amino acids. Per germline, CDR1 SGHRS and CDR2 YFSETQ. Written as DNA, the CDR3 is TGCGCCAGCAGCTTGGTAGGGGACTGGGGTGAGCAGTTCTTC. Translating gives CASSLVGDWGEQFF.

The V gene is TRBV13, the J gene TRBJ2-7, with D unclear. The CDR3 has 15 residues. Trimming took off 1 base at V and 5 bases at J, with 15 bases between the two ends. Germline loops: CDR1 PRHDT, CDR2 FYEKMQ (reference sequence). The CDR3 protein is CASSLVGLGVNEQYF. The CDR3 bases are TGTGCCAGCAGCTTAGTAGGATTAGGAGTCAACGAGCAGTACTTC.

J is TRBJ2-1 and V is TRBV13, with D unresolved. V lost 8 bases, J lost 10 bases, and 18 bases lay in between. The CDR3 totals 13 residues. Germline V CDR1 and CDR2: PRHDT, FYEKMQ (reference sequence). The CDR3 nucleotides are TGTGCCAGCTTAAGTCCACTTTTGAAAGAGCAGTTCTTC. Translated, it gives CASLSPLLKEQFF.

This chain uses TRBV19 with TRBJ1-1; a weak D match, TRBD1 (5 bases). Trimming left V 7 bases short and J 5 bases short, with 20 bases between. This CDR3 is 15 amino acids long. Per the germline V gene, CDR1 is LNHDA and CDR2 is SQIVND (reference sequence). CDR3 sequence: CASKLGQGMETEAFF. The DNA for the CDR3 is TGTGCCAGTAAGCTGGGGCAAGGGATGGAAACTGAAGCTTTCTTT.

This clone occurred a few times. The chain has TRBV2 and TRBJ1-5, with D perhaps TRBD1 (5 bases). From germline, CDR1 is SNHLY and CDR2 FYNNEI. With 6 bases removed from V and 0 bases from J, the gap between germline ends came to 12 bases. CDR3 length equals 15 residues. The CDR3 is CASRDPRVSNQPQHF. The DNA of the CDR3 is TGTGCCAGCAGAGACCCCAGGGTTAGCAATCAGCCCCAGCATTTT. The whole variable domain, remainder taken from reference TRBV2 and TRBJ1-5, is EPEVTQTPSHQVTQMGQEVILRCVPISNHLYFYWYRQILGQKVEFLVSFYNNEISEKSEIFDDQFSVERPDGSNFTLKIRSTKLEDSAMYFCASRDPRVSNQPQHFGDGTRLSIL.

This chain connects TRBV7-2 to TRBJ2-1; D is uncertain. Trimming took 5 bases from V and 3 from J, leaving 8 bases between them. CDR1 and CDR2 from the germline V gene are SGHTA and FQGNSA. This CDR3 is 13 amino acids long. The CDR3: CASSPGFYNEQFF. The CDR3 DNA sequence: TGTGCCAGCAGCCCCGGGTTCTACAATGAGCAGTTCTTC.

The chain employs TRBV6-1 and TRBJ1-1; 8 nucleotides agree with TRBD1. Germline lookup yields CDR1 MNHNS and CDR2 SASEGT. V lost 0 bases to trimming and J lost 8 bases; unmatched junction nucleotides: 5. This CDR3 region has 14 residues. CDR3 sequence: CASSEAQGASEAFF. CDR3 DNA: TGTGCCAGCAGTGAAGCCCAGGGGGCCTCGGAAGCTTTCTTT.

In its sample, this clone was seen a few times. The rearrangement joins TRBV7-2 to TRBJ1-2, with TRBD1 matching over 7 bases. V lost 1 base and J lost 8; bases outside the gene matches: 4. The length of the CDR3 is 13 residues. Germline lookup yields CDR1 SGHTA and CDR2 FQGNSA. The CDR3 region is CASSLGQGWGYTF. CDR3 nucleotides: TGTGCCAGCAGCTTAGGACAGGGCTGGGGCTACACCTTC.

The chain employs TRBV2 and TRBJ2-1, with 7 bases aligning to TRBD2. CDR3 length: 15 amino acids. Germline V gene lookup returns CDR1 SNHLY and CDR2 FYNNEI. Trimming at V came to 4 bases and at J to 3 bases, leaving 6 bases not matched to a gene. The CDR3 DNA reads as TGTGCCAGCAGTGCGGGGAGGGATCGCTACAATGAGCAGTTCTTC. Protein sequence: CASSAGRDRYNEQFF.

The chain has TRBV10-3 and TRBJ2-3; 13 bases agree with TRBD2. The germline gives CDR1 ENHRY, CDR2 SYGVKD. The CDR3 consists of 19 residues. Unmatched junction bases numbered 13, after V lost 6 bases and J lost 1 base. CDR3 loop: CAIRPGLAGDRRGTDTQYF. The DNA of the CDR3 is TGTGCCATCAGGCCTGGACTAGCGGGGGATAGGAGGGGCACAGATACGCAGTATTTT.

The chain has TRBV9 and TRBJ1-1; 8 bases are a match to TRBD1. Germline V gene lookup returns CDR1 SGDLS and CDR2 YYNGEE. Trimming cost V 1 base and J 4 bases; bases outside gene matches: 3. The CDR3 extends over 14 amino acids. The CDR3 loop is CASSVQGAGTEAFF. The CDR3 DNA sequence: TGTGCCAGCAGCGTACAGGGGGCTGGCACTGAAGCTTTCTTT. Based on the CDR3 plus reference TRBV9 and TRBJ1-1, the full variable domain is DSGVTQTPKHLITATGQRVTLRCSPRSGDLSVYWYQQSLDQGLQFLIQYYNGEERAKGNILERFSAQQFPDLHSELNLSSLELGDSALYFCASSVQGAGTEAFFGQGTRLTVV.